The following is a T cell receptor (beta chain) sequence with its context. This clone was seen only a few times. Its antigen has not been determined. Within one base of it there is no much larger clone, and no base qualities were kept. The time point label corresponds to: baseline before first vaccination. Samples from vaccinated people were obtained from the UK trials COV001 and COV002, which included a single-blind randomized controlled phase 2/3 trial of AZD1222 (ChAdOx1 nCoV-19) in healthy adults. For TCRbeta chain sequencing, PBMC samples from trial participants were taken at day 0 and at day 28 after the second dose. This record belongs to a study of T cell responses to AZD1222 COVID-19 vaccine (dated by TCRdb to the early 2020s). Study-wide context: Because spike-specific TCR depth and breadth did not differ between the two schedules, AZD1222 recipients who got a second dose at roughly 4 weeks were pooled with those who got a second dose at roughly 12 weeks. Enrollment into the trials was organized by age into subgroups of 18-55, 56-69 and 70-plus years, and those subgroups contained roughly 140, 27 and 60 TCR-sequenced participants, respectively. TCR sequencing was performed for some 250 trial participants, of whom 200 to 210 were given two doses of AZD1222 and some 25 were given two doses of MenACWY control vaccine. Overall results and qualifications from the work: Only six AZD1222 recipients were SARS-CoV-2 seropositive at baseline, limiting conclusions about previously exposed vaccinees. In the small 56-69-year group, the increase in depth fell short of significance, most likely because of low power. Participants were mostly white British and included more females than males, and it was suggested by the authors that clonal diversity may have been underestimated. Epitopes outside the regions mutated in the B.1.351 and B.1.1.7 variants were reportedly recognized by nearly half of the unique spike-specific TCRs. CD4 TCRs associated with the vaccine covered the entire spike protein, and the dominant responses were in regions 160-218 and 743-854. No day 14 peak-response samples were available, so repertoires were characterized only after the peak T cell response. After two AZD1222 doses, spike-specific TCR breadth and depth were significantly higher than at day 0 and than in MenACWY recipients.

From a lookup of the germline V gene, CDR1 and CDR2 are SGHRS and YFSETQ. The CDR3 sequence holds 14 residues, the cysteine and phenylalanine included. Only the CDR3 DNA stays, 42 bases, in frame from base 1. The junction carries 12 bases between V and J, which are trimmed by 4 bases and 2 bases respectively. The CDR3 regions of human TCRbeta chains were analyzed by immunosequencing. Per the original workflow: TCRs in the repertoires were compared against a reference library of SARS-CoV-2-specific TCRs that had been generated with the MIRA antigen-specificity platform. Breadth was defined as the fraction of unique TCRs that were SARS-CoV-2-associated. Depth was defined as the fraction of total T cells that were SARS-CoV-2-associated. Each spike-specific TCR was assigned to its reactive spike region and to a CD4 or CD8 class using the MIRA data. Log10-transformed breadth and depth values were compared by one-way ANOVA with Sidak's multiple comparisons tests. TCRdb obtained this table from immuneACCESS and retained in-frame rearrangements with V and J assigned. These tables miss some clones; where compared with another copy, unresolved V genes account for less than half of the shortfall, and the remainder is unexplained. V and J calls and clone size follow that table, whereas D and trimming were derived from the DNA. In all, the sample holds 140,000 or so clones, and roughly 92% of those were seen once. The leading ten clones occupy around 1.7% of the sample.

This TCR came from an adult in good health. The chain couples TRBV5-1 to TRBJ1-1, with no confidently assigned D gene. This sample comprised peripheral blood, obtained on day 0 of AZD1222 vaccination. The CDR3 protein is CASSLQSINTEAFF. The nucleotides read TGCGCCAGCAGCCTACAGAGCATCAACACTGAAGCTTTCTTT.